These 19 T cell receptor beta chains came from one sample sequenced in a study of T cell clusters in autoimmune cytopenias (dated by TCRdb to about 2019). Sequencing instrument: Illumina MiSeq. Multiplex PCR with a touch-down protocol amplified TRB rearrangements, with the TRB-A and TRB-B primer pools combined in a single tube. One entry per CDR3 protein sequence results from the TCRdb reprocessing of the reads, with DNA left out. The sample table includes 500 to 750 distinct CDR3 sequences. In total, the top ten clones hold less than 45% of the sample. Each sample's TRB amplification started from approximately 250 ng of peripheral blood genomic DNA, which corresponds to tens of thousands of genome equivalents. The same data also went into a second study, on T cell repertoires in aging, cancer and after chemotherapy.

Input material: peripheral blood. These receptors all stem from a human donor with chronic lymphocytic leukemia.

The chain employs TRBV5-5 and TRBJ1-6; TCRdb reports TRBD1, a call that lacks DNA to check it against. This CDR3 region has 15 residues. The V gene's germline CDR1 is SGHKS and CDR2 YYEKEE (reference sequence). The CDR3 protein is CASSLTDRGASPLHF. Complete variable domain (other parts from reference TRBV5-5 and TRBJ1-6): DAGVTQSPTHLIKTRGQQVTLRCSPISGHKSVSWYQQVLGQGPQFIFQYYEKEERGRGNFPDRFSARQFPNYSSELNVNALLLGDSALYLCASSLTDRGASPLHFGNGTRLTVT.

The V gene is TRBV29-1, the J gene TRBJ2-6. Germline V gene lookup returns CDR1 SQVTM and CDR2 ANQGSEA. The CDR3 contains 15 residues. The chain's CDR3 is CSVEGKGSGANVLTF.

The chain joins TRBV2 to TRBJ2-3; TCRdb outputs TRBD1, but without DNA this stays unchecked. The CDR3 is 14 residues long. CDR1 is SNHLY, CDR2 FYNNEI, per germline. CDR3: CASSERTNTDTQYF.

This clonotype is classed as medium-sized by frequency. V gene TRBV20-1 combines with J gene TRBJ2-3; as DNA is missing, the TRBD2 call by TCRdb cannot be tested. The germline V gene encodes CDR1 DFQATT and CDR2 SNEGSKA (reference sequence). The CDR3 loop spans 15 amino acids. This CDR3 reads CSASSGRDSTDTQYF.

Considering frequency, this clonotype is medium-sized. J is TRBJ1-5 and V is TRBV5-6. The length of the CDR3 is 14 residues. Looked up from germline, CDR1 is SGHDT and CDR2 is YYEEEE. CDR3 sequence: CASSPWTADQPQHF.

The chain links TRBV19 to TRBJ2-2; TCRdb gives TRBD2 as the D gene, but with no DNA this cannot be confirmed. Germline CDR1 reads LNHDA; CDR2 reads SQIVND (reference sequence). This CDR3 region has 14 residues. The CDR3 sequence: CASSGRPNTGELFF.

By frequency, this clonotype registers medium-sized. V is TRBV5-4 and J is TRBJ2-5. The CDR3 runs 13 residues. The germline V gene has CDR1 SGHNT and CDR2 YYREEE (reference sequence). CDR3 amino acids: CASSLTIQETQYF.

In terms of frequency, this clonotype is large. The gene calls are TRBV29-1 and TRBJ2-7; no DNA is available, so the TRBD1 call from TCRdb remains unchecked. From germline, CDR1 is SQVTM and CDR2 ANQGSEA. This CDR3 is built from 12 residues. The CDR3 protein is CSVSRDPGGQYF.

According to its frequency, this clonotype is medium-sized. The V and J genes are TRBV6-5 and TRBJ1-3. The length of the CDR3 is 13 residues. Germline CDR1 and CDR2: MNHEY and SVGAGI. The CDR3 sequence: CASTKSAGNTIYF.

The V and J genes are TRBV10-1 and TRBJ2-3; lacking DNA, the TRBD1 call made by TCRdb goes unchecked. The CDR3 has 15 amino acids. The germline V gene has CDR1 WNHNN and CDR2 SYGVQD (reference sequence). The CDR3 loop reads CASSATGGNIDTQYF.

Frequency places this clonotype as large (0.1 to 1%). The CDR3 sequence: CALKGTSGDNTQYF. The chain uses TRBV10-3 and TRBJ2-3; without DNA, the TCRdb call of TRBD2 cannot be checked. The CDR3 spans 14 residues. The germline V gene has CDR1 ENHRY and CDR2 SYGVKD.

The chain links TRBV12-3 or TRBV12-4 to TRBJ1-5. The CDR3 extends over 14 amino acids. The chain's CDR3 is CASRAGGIHQPQHF.

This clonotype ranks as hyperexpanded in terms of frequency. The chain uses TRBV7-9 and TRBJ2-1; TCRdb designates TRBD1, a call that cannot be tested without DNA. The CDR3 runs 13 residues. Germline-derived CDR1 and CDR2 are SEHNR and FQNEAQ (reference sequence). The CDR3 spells CASSLPPMMGQFF. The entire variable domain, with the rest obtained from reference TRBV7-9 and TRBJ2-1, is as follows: DTGVSQNPRHKITKRGQNVTFRCDPISEHNRLYWYRQTLGQGPEFLTYFQNEAQLEKSRLLSDRFSAERPKGSFSTLEIQRTEQGDSAMYLCASSLPPMMGQFFGPGTRLTVL.

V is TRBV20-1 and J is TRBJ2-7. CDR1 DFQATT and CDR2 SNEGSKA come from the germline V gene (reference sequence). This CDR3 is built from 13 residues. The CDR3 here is CSARSPSGYEQYF.

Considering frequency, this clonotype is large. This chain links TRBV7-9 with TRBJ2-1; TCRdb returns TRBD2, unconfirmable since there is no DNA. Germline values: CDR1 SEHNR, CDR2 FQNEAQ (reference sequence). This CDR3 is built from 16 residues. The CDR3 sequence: CASSTSSGRADNEQFF.

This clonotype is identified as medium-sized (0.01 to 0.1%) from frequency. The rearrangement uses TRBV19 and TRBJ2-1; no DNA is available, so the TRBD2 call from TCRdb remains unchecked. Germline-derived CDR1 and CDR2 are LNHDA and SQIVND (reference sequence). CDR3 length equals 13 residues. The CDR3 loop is CASSLGTFNEQFF. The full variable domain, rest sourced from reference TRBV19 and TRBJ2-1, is DGGITQSPKYLFRKEGQNVTLSCEQNLNHDAMYWYRQDPGQGLRLIYYSQIVNDFQKGDIAEGYSVSREKKESFPLTVTSAQKNPTAFYLCASSLGTFNEQFFGPGTRLTVL.

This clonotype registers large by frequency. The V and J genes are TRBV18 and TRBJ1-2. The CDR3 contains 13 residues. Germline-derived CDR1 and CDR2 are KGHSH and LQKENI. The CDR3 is CASSPSEDYGYTF.

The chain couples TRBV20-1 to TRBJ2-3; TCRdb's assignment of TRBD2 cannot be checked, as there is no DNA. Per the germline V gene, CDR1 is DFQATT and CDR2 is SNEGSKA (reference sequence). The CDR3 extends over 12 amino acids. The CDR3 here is CSVEREGDTQYF.

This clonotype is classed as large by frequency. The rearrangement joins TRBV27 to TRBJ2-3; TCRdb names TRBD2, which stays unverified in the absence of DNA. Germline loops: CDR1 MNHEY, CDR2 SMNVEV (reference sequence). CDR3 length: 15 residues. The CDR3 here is CASTPYGGSSDTQYF.